The TCR beta chain described here comes from a study of blood T cell repertoires in COVID-19. Profiling relied on immunoSEQ multiplex PCR, and the TCRdb table lists in-frame clones only, not all of them. This table holds about 48,000 clones, more than 70% found once. CDR1 SGHRS and CDR2 YFSETQ come from the germline V gene. The V gene lost 0 bases and the J gene lost 6 bases, with 10 bases spanning the gap. The CDR3 length is 15 residues. This clonotype originated in a woman aged 55 to 70 with acute or convalescent COVID-19. The sample taken for sequencing was peripheral blood. The J gene is TRBJ1-6, the V gene TRBV5-1; weak D call: TRBD1 (5 bases). The CDR3 protein is CASSLEGSGNSPLHF. CDR3 nucleotide sequence: TGCGCCAGCAGCTTGGAGGGGTCCGGTAATTCACCCCTCCACTTT.